The 9 T cell receptor beta chains presented below share a single source sample, sequenced in a study of tumor-infiltrating lymphocytes in primary liver carcinoma. A constant-region primer primed TCR beta cDNA synthesis from about 0.55 ug of total RNA. Investigators got TCR beta libraries out of three nested multiplex PCR rounds, done with slightly modified ARM-PCR. Investigators reported that the first two PCR rounds, at about 9 cycles each, used TRBV1-TRBV30 forward primers with a C-beta reverse primer. TCRdb independently ran MiXCR on the multiplex PCR reads; one entry per CDR3 protein. The sample has 300,000 to 400,000 distinct CDR3 sequences, 65% seen once. RNA was extracted from whole blood without cell sorting, alongside germline DNA. Specimen: peripheral blood. Receptors were obtained from a man aged 35 to 55 with primary liver carcinoma and hepatitis B virus infection.

This clonotype has just one count. Germline is not matched at one junction end, which may reflect a read error. The CDR3 here is CDSSAELGSYNEQFF. The CDR3 DNA follows: TGTGACAGCAGCGCGGAACTAGGCTCCTACAATGAACAGTTCTTC. This sequence joins TRBV11-3 and TRBJ2-1; possibly TRBD2 for D (5 bases). The CDR3 covers 15 residues. Germline assignment: CDR1 SGHNT and CDR2 YENEEA.

This clonotype has ten or more counts. The CDR3 reads CASSRSTGNNEQFF. DNA for the CDR3: TGTGCCAGCAGTCGTTCGACAGGGAACAATGAGCAGTTCTTC. V and J are TRBV12-3 or TRBV12-4 and TRBJ2-1, with 7 bases fitting TRBD1. The CDR3 is 14 residues long. V shed 5 bases, J shed 5 bases, and the junction held 6 bases outside the gene matches.

This chain joins TRBV11-2 and TRBJ2-7; TRBD2 agrees at 9 bases. The CDR3 is 14 amino acids. Looked up from germline, CDR1 is SGHAT and CDR2 is FQNNGV. V gave up 5 bases and J gave up 4 bases; unmatched junction bases: 6. CDR3 nucleotides: TGTGCCAGCAGCGCCGGCGGGAGGGCTTACGAGCAGTACTTC. Its protein is CASSAGGRAYEQYF. The full variable domain, its missing parts supplied by reference TRBV11-2 and TRBJ2-7, is EAGVAQSPRYKIIEKRQSVAFWCNPISGHATLYWYQQILGQGPKLLIQFQNNGVVDDSQLPKDRFSAERLKGVDSTLKIQPAKLEDSAVYLCASSAGGRAYEQYFGPGTRLTVT.

This clonotype has a handful of counts. This may be a read error, as it is one base from a much larger clone. This chain joins TRBV5-5 and TRBJ2-1; 12 bases are shared with TRBD2. The V gene's germline CDR1 is SGHKS and CDR2 YYEKEE (reference sequence). The CDR3 sequence is 15 residues long. V trimming: 4 bases; J trimming: 12 bases; junction bases outside the gene matches: 11. The CDR3 sequence is CASSVGLAGSSGQFF. CDR3 nucleotides: TGTGCCAGCAGCGTCGGACTAGCGGGAAGCAGTGGGCAGTTCTTC. The entire variable domain, with the rest obtained from reference TRBV5-5 and TRBJ2-1, is as follows: DAGVTQSPTHLIKTRGQQVTLRCSPISGHKSVSWYQQVLGQGPQFIFQYYEKEERGRGNFPDRFSARQFPNYSSELNVNALLLGDSALYLCASSVGLAGSSGQFFGPGTRLTVL.

The genes are TRBV11-2 and TRBJ1-4; no clear D. V was pared by 6 bases and J by 10 bases, with 18 bases between. The CDR3 totals 14 residues. Looked up from germline, CDR1 is SGHAT and CDR2 is FQNNGV. The CDR3 is CASSLGFVDVKLFF. The CDR3 nucleotides read TGTGCCAGCAGTCTAGGGTTCGTCGATGTAAAACTGTTTTTT.

This clonotype was seen just once. This may be a read error: a much more frequent sequence differs by one nucleotide. The CDR3 here is CASSTGGGSTDTQYF. CDR3 in DNA: TGTGCCAGCAGCACGGGTGGCGGAAGCACAGATACGCAGTATTTT. The rearrangement joins TRBV5-4 to TRBJ2-3; no definite D call. Germline CDR1 SGHNT, CDR2 YYREEE (reference sequence). V was cut by 4 bases and J by 0 bases, with 12 bases left in between. The CDR3 contains 15 residues.

J is TRBJ2-2 and V is TRBV11-2, with no clear D. Germline-derived CDR1 and CDR2 are SGHAT and FQNNGV. This CDR3 spans 14 amino acids. The V and J ends lost 5 bases and 1 base respectively, with 8 bases between them. The CDR3 sequence: CASSLRRNTGELFF. The CDR3, as DNA: TGTGCCAGCAGCCTCCGGAGGAACACCGGGGAGCTGTTTTTT.

Remarks on this clonotype: A much larger clone sits a single nucleotide away, making a read error possible. V is TRBV5-5 and J is TRBJ2-7; tentatively, D is TRBD2 (6 bases). The CDR3 loop spans 12 amino acids. CDR1 SGHKS and CDR2 YYEKEE come from the germline V gene (reference sequence). The CDR3, as DNA: TGTCCCAGCAGCTTGGATCCGGGACTCGAGTACTTC. Its translation: CPSSLDPGLEYF.

This chain connects TRBV30 to TRBJ2-2; the D is unclear. Trimming shortened V by 0 bases and J by 7 bases, and 3 bases separated the two germline ends. Germline V CDR1 and CDR2: GTSNPN, SVGIG (reference sequence). The CDR3 is 11 residues long. The chain's CDR3 is CAWSVVGELFF. CDR3 coding DNA: TGTGCCTGGAGTGTAGTCGGGGAGCTGTTTTTT.